This is a list of T cell receptor beta chains from one sample in a study of CD8 T cells in Susac syndrome. TCRdb reprocessed the immunoSEQ multiplex PCR reads via MiXCR and lists one record per CDR3 protein. The sample carries over 95,000 distinct CDR3 sequences, around 90% recorded once. Material: CD4+ T cells from PBMCs. These receptors all stem from a human donor in good health. Both conserved end residues are part of each CDR3. Each record gives: V gene, J gene, D gene, clone size, CDR3 protein, CDR3 DNA. D genes are given only for firm matches. Some rows mark clone size as missing; the rest say once, few, many or name a class of expanded clone.

V: TRBV3-1; J: TRBJ2-7; D: TRBD1; size: NA; CDR3: CASSRSGTGSNEQYF; DNA: TGTGCCAGCAGCCGGTCCGGGACAGGGTCGAACGAGCAGTACTTC
V: TRBV13; J: TRBJ2-3; D: NA; size: NA; CDR3: CASSFGLGGADTQYF; DNA: TGTGCCAGCAGCTTCGGCCTCGGGGGAGCAGATACGCAGTATTTT
V: TRBV15; J: TRBJ2-1; D: NA; size: NA; CDR3: CATSRDQGSYNEQFF; DNA: TGTGCCACCAGCAGAGACCAGGGCTCCTACAATGAGCAGTTCTTC
V: TRBV29-1; J: TRBJ2-1; D: TRBD2; size: NA; CDR3: CSVDTRLESSGGYNEQFF; DNA: TGCAGCGTTGACACCCGGCTCGAAAGTAGCGGGGGGTACAATGAGCAGTTCTTC
V: TRBV4-3; J: TRBJ2-7; D: NA; size: NA; CDR3: CASSQMARTASYEQYF; DNA: TGCGCCAGCAGCCAGATGGCCAGGACAGCTTCCTACGAGCAGTACTTC
V: TRBV29-1; J: TRBJ2-1; D: TRBD2; size: NA; CDR3: CSADAGGGNEQFF; DNA: TGCAGCGCCGACGCGGGGGGAGGGAATGAGCAGTTCTTC
V: TRBV6-5; J: TRBJ1-1; D: NA; size: NA; CDR3: CASSYSPGGNTEAFF; DNA: TGTGCCAGCAGTTACTCGCCAGGTGGGAACACTGAAGCTTTCTTT
V: TRBV7-2; J: TRBJ1-1; D: NA; size: NA; CDR3: CASSLNRAFTMNTEAFF; DNA: TGTGCCAGCAGCTTAAACAGGGCCTTCACAATGAACACTGAAGCTTTCTTT
V: TRBV11-2; J: TRBJ1-4; D: NA; size: NA; CDR3: CASSLGVGGAGEKLFF; DNA: TGTGCCAGCAGCTTAGGGGTAGGGGGGGCAGGCGAAAAACTGTTTTTT
V: TRBV6-2/TRBV6-3; J: TRBJ2-4; D: TRBD2; size: NA; CDR3: CASRTDLGLAGTNLAKNIQYF; DNA: TGTGCCAGCAGAACTGACTTGGGACTAGCGGGGACCAACCTAGCCAAAAACATTCAGTACTTC
V: TRBV4-1; J: TRBJ2-7; D: NA; size: once; CDR3: CASSRVLSSSYEQYF; DNA: TGCGCCAGCAGCCGGGTCCTCTCAAGCTCCTACGAGCAGTACTTC
V: TRBV11-3; J: TRBJ2-6; D: NA; size: NA; CDR3: CASSLGVDGANVLTF; DNA: TGTGCCAGCAGCTTAGGGGTCGATGGGGCCAACGTCCTGACTTTC
V: TRBV6-1; J: TRBJ2-2; D: NA; size: NA; CDR3: CASSLPSGTQTGELFF; DNA: TGTGCCAGCAGTCTTCCTTCCGGGACGCAGACCGGGGAGCTGTTTTTT
V: TRBV20-1; J: TRBJ2-7; D: TRBD2; size: NA; CDR3: CSARDTSGGTYEQYF; DNA: TGCAGTGCTAGAGATACGAGCGGGGGGACCTACGAGCAGTACTTC
V: TRBV7-3; J: TRBJ2-2; D: TRBD2; size: few; CDR3: CASSRTSNTGELFF; DNA: TGTGCCAGCAGTCGGACTAGCAACACCGGGGAGCTGTTTTTT
V: TRBV9; J: TRBJ2-2; D: NA; size: NA; CDR3: CASSRYGGELFF; DNA: TGTGCCAGCAGCCGTTACGGCGGGGAGCTGTTTTTT
V: TRBV29-1; J: TRBJ2-2; D: NA; size: few; CDR3: CSVALAATNTGELFF; DNA: TGCAGCGTCGCATTAGCGGCGACGAACACCGGGGAGCTGTTTTTT
V: TRBV6-2/TRBV6-3; J: TRBJ2-1; D: TRBD1; size: NA; CDR3: CASSPTGAYNEQFF; DNA: TGTGCCAGCAGCCCGACAGGGGCTTACAATGAGCAGTTCTTC
V: TRBV7-2; J: TRBJ1-4; D: TRBD1; size: NA; CDR3: CASSQTGGRNEKLFF; DNA: TGTGCCAGCAGCCAAACAGGGGGCAGGAATGAAAAACTGTTTTTT
V: TRBV6-1; J: TRBJ1-4; D: NA; size: NA; CDR3: CASSAGGVNEKLFF; DNA: TGTGCCAGCAGTGCAGGCGGGGTTAATGAAAAACTGTTTTTT
V: TRBV20-1; J: TRBJ2-5; D: NA; size: NA; CDR3: CSARGAAETQYF; DNA: TGCAGTGCTAGAGGGGCAGCGGAGACCCAGTACTTC
V: TRBV9; J: TRBJ1-3; D: NA; size: NA; CDR3: CASSLDRNTIYF; DNA: TGTGCCAGCAGCTTGGATCGAAACACCATATATTTT
V: TRBV7-8; J: TRBJ2-1; D: TRBD1; size: NA; CDR3: CASSSLDRSGDNEQFF; DNA: TGTGCCAGCAGCTCCCTGGACAGGTCAGGCGACAATGAGCAGTTCTTC
V: TRBV28; J: TRBJ2-7; D: NA; size: NA; CDR3: CASNPSGMSYEQYF; DNA: TGTGCCAGCAACCCCAGTGGCATGTCGTACGAGCAGTACTTC
V: TRBV7-3; J: TRBJ2-2; D: NA; size: NA; CDR3: CASSVDSGELFF; DNA: TGTGCCAGCAGCGTTGACAGCGGGGAGCTGTTTTTT
V: TRBV7-2; J: TRBJ1-2; D: NA; size: few; CDR3: CASSPRRGGYTF; DNA: TGTGCCAGCAGCCCTCGACGAGGAGGCTACACCTTC
V: TRBV6-1; J: TRBJ2-1; D: NA; size: NA; CDR3: CASKRSSYNEQFF; DNA: TGTGCCAGCAAGAGGAGCTCCTACAATGAGCAGTTCTTC
V: TRBV11-1; J: TRBJ2-7; D: NA; size: NA; CDR3: CASSEYQGPEQYF; DNA: TGTGCCAGCAGCGAATACCAGGGACCCGAGCAGTACTTC
V: TRBV12-3/TRBV12-4; J: TRBJ1-2; D: TRBD1; size: few; CDR3: CASSGTANYGYTF; DNA: TGTGCCAGCAGTGGGACAGCTAACTATGGCTACACCTTC
V: TRBV18; J: TRBJ1-3; D: TRBD1; size: NA; CDR3: CASSPPTGSGNTIYF; DNA: TGTGCCAGCTCACCCCCGACAGGGTCTGGAAACACCATATATTTT
V: TRBV4-3; J: TRBJ2-2; D: NA; size: NA; CDR3: CASSQREAGELFF; DNA: TGCGCCAGCAGCCAAAGGGAGGCCGGGGAGCTGTTTTTT
V: TRBV12-3/TRBV12-4; J: TRBJ1-5; D: TRBD1; size: NA; CDR3: CASSRTGTMEPQHF; DNA: TGTGCCAGCAGCCGGACAGGGACGATGGAGCCCCAGCATTTT
V: TRBV9; J: TRBJ2-3; D: TRBD1; size: NA; CDR3: CASSVVQGDADTQYF; DNA: TGTGCCAGCAGCGTAGTACAGGGGGACGCAGATACGCAGTATTTT
V: TRBV6-2/TRBV6-3; J: TRBJ2-1; D: NA; size: NA; CDR3: CASSLAESSYNEQFF; DNA: TGTGCCAGCAGCTTAGCGGAAAGCTCCTACAATGAGCAGTTCTTC
V: TRBV20-1; J: TRBJ2-3; D: NA; size: NA; CDR3: CSAPTRALDTQYF; DNA: TGCAGTGCACCTACCCGGGCGTTAGATACGCAGTATTTT
V: TRBV3-1; J: TRBJ2-1; D: NA; size: once; CDR3: CASSQTGPYNEQFF; DNA: TGTGCCAGCAGCCAAACAGGGCCTTACAATGAGCAGTTCTTC
V: TRBV28; J: TRBJ2-3; D: NA; size: NA; CDR3: CASSFGGSTDTQYF; DNA: TGTGCCAGCAGTTTCGGGGGCTCGACAGATACGCAGTATTTT
V: TRBV7-2; J: TRBJ2-1; D: TRBD2; size: once; CDR3: CASINGRFQLNEQFF; DNA: TGTGCCAGCATTAACGGGAGGTTCCAACTCAATGAGCAGTTCTTC
V: TRBV7-6; J: TRBJ2-2; D: NA; size: NA; CDR3: CASSLAKGAGELFF; DNA: TGTGCCAGCAGCTTAGCGAAGGGCGCCGGGGAGCTGTTTTTT
V: TRBV7-2; J: TRBJ2-7; D: TRBD2; size: NA; CDR3: CASRVGTVAGGYEQYF; DNA: TGTGCCAGCAGGGTTGGTACCGTAGCGGGAGGGTACGAGCAGTACTTC
V: TRBV20-1; J: TRBJ1-2; D: NA; size: once; CDR3: CSASLGAGYTF; DNA: TGCAGTGCTAGTCTCGGGGCTGGCTACACCTTC
V: TRBV7-2; J: TRBJ2-5; D: TRBD2; size: NA; CDR3: CASSGQGLAGGETQYF; DNA: TGTGCCAGCAGCGGGCAGGGACTAGCGGGAGGAGAGACCCAGTACTTC
V: TRBV5-6; J: TRBJ1-5; D: NA; size: NA; CDR3: CASSSGRNQPQHF; DNA: TGTGCCAGCAGTTCAGGGCGCAATCAGCCCCAGCATTTT
V: TRBV7-2; J: TRBJ2-2; D: TRBD1; size: NA; CDR3: CASSAWTGVSGELFF; DNA: TGTGCCAGCAGCGCCTGGACAGGGGTTTCCGGGGAGCTGTTTTTT
V: TRBV10-3; J: TRBJ1-3; D: NA; size: NA; CDR3: CAISNQGTGNTIYF; DNA: TGTGCCATCAGTAATCAGGGCACTGGAAACACCATATATTTT